This T cell receptor (beta chain) stems from a study of T-cell memory formation after mild COVID-19. CDR1 is SGHTA and CDR2 is FQGNSA in the germline V gene. The CDR3 sequence is 16 residues long. Trimming took off 0 bases at V and 6 bases at J, with 18 bases between the two ends. MiXCR was run by TCRdb on the 5' RACE reads, yielding one entry per CDR3 protein. The sample gives 300,000 to 350,000 distinct CDR3 sequences, approximately 19% of which show up once; approximately 21% is in the top ten. The receptor's source is a man aged 18 to 29 who had mild COVID-19 (a few samples of this study predate the infection). Cell type and time point are not known. Material: PBMCs or a T cell subset sorted from them (not recorded which). This sequence joins TRBV7-2 and TRBJ2-7; D perhaps matches TRBD2 (6 bases). The CDR3 spells CASSLAKGPRRVEQYV. Written as DNA, the CDR3 is TGTGCCAGCAGCTTAGCGAAGGGACCCCGGAGGGTCGAGCAGTACGTC.